What follows are 8 T cell receptor beta chains derived from one specimen sequenced in a study of shared clonotypes between healthy human individuals. Assay used: immunoSEQ multiplex PCR; TCRdb lists only in-frame clones, some missing. The table records 950,000 to 1,100,000 clones, around 82% of them present only once. The sample was memory CD4+ T cells from PBMCs. Subset denoted: CD45RA-negative fraction. The receptor source for this set is a man aged 18 to 30 in good health. Some clones in this sample may be carry-over from other donors' samples.

The chain carries TRBV30 and TRBJ1-5, with D unresolved. This CDR3 comprises 13 residues. The germline V gene has CDR1 GTSNPN and CDR2 SVGIG (reference sequence). The ends were cut back, 3 bases at V and 5 bases at J, with 11 bases in the middle. The CDR3 spells CAWSGGIDQPQHF. In DNA, the CDR3 is TGTGCCTGGAGCGGAGGAATAGATCAGCCCCAGCATTTT.

The genes are TRBV7-9 and TRBJ2-1; D is unclear. Trimming cost V 1 base and J 11 bases, with 12 bases left between them. Per germline, CDR1 SEHNR and CDR2 FQNEAQ (reference sequence). CDR3 length: 13 residues. The CDR3 DNA reads TGTGCCAGCAGCTTAGGCGGCAGCCACCAGCAGTTCTTC. It is translated as CASSLGGSHQQFF. Based on the CDR3 plus reference TRBV7-9 and TRBJ2-1, the full variable domain is DTGVSQNPRHKITKRGQNVTFRCDPISEHNRLYWYRQTLGQGPEFLTYFQNEAQLEKSRLLSDRFSAERPKGSFSTLEIQRTEQGDSAMYLCASSLGGSHQQFFGPGTRLTVL.

The chain uses TRBV6-6 and TRBJ2-7, with D perhaps being TRBD1 or TRBD2 (5 bases each). The CDR3 length is 15 residues. Looked up from germline, CDR1 is MNHNY and CDR2 is SVGAGI (reference sequence). V was cut by 5 bases and J by 3 bases, with 17 bases left in between. The CDR3 region has the DNA TGTGCCAGCAGTCCGCCTGGGACCGCCGGCTACGAGCAGTACTTC. Translation gives CASSPPGTAGYEQYF.

This chain joins TRBV6-6 and TRBJ1-5; the D gene is possibly TRBD1 (5 bases). Germline V gives CDR1 MNHNY, CDR2 SVGAGI (reference sequence). Trimming left V 7 bases short and J 6 bases short, with 19 bases between. This CDR3 spans 15 amino acids. As DNA, the CDR3 is TGTGCCAGCACCTGGACACCCCAGCTATCTCAGCCCCAGCATTTT. Protein product: CASTWTPQLSQPQHF.

This clone was picked up many times. The chain employs TRBV15 and TRBJ2-7, with D possibly being TRBD1 (6 bases). Germline V lookup: CDR1 LNHNV, CDR2 YYDKDF (reference sequence). V lost 2 bases to trimming and J lost 2 bases, with 13 bases between them. CDR3 length equals 15 residues. CDR3 sequence: CATSRNIGGPYEQYF. DNA of the CDR3: TGTGCCACCAGCAGAAATATTGGGGGCCCCTACGAGCAGTACTTC.

The rearrangement links TRBV7-8 to TRBJ2-5; perhaps D is TRBD1 or TRBD2 (5 bases each). CDR1 is SGHVS, CDR2 FQNEAQ, per germline. CDR3 length equals 14 residues. The germline V and J ends were trimmed by 0 bases and 5 bases, with 10 bases remaining between them. The CDR3 DNA sequence: TGTGCCAGCAGCTTAGCGAGGTGGGGGGAGACCCAGTACTTC. Translating it yields CASSLARWGETQYF.

This chain joins TRBV30 and TRBJ1-4; perhaps TRBD1 as D (5 bases). The germline V gene encodes CDR1 GTSNPN and CDR2 SVGIG (reference sequence). The CDR3 is made up of 14 amino acids. Trimming removed 7 bases from V and 5 bases from J, with 17 bases in between. The CDR3 coding sequence is TGTGCCTACAGACTGACAGACAGAAATGAAAAACTGTTTTTT. It specifies CAYRLTDRNEKLFF.

The rearrangement links TRBV7-2 to TRBJ1-5, with 10 bases that match TRBD1. The ends lost 2 bases at V and 4 bases at J; junction bases unmatched: 8. The CDR3 is 17 residues long. Looked up from germline, CDR1 is SGHTA and CDR2 is FQGNSA. The CDR3 sequence is CASSLPPRTGGNQPQHF. Written as DNA, the CDR3 is TGTGCCAGCAGCTTACCCCCGCGGACAGGGGGGAATCAGCCCCAGCATTTT. Looking up the rest from reference TRBV7-2 and TRBJ1-5 gives the full variable domain: GAGVSQSPSNKVTEKGKDVELRCDPISGHTALYWYRQSLGQGLEFLIYFQGNSAPDKSGLPSDRFSAERTGGSVSTLTIQRTQQEDSAVYLCASSLPPRTGGNQPQHFGDGTRLSIL.